This paragraph reports one TCR beta chain. Sequencing used immunoSEQ multiplex PCR; TCRdb keeps in-frame clones, though not all of them. The table lists around 280,000 clones, roughly 89% of them singletons. The CDR3 runs 13 residues. The germline V and J ends were trimmed by 7 bases and 2 bases, with 9 bases remaining between them. From germline, CDR1 is MNHEY and CDR2 SVGAGI. The data belong to a study of blood T cell repertoires in COVID-19. About the research overall: Sites across the United States, Italy and Spain contributed samples from acute and convalescent COVID-19.

The sample taken for sequencing was PBMCs or T cells enriched from blood (not recorded which). The clonotype was recovered from a woman aged 18-29 years with acute COVID-19. This chain links TRBV6-5 with TRBJ1-5; possible D gene TRBD1, 5 bases. CDR3 loop: CASTGYRNQPQHF. Here the CDR3 DNA reads TGTGCCAGCACAGGGTACCGCAATCAGCCCCAGCATTTT.